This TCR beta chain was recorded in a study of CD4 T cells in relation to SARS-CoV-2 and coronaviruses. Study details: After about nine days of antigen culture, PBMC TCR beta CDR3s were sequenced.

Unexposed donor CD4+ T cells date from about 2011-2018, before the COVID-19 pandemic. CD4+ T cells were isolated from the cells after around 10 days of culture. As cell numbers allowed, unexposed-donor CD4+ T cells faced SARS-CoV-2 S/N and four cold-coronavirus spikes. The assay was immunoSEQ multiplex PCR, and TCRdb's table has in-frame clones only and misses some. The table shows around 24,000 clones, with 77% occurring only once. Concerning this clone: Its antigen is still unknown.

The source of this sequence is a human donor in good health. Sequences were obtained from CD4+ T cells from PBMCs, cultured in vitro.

The CDR3 DNA sequence: TGTGCCTCGTCGGCTGGAGCGGGCACCGCCTACGAGCAGTACTTC. It translates to CASSAGAGTAYEQYF. The gene calls are TRBV25-1 and TRBJ2-7, with a weak D call TRBD2 (6 bases). V was trimmed by 11 bases and J by 2 bases, leaving 22 bases between them. The CDR3 is 15 residues long. The germline V gene encodes CDR1 MGHDK and CDR2 SYGVNS.